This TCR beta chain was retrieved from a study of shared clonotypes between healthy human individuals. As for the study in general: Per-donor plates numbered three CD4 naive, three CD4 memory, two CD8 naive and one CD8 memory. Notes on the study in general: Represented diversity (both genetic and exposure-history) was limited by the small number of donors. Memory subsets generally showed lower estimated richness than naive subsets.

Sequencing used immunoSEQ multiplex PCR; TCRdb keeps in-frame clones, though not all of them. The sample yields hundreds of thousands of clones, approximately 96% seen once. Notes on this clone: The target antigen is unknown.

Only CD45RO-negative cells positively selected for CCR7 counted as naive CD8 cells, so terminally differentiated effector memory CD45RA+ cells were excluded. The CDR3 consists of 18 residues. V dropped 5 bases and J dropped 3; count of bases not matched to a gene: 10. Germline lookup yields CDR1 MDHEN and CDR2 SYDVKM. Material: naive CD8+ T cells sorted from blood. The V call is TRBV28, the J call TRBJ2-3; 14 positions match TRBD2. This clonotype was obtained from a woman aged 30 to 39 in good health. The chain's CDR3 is CASSLRTSGRIWTDTQYF. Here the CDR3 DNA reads TGTGCCAGCAGTCTTCGGACTAGCGGGAGGATATGGACAGATACGCAGTATTTT.